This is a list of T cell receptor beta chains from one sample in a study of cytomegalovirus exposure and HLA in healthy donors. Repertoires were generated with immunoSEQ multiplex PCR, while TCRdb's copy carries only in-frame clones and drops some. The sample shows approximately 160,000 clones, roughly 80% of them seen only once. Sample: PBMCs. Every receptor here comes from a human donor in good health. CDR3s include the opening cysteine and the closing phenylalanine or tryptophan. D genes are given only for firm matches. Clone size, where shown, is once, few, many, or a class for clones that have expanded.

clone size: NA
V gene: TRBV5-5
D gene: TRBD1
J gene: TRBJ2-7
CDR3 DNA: TGTGCCAGCAGCGCCGGGACAGGGATCCACGAGCAGTACTTC
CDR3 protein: CASSAGTGIHEQYF

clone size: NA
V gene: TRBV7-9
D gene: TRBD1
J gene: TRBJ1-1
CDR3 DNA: TGTGCCAGCAGCTTAGTGGGTCAGGGGGAAACTGAAGCTTTCTTT
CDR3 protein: CASSLVGQGETEAFF

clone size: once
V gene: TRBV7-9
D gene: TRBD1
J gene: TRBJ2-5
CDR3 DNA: TGTGCCAGCAGCTACCGGGACAGGGAGTTTTGGGAGACCCAGTACTTC
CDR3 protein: CASSYRDREFWETQYF

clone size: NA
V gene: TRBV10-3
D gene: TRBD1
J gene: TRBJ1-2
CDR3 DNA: TGTGCCATCAGCGCGGGACAGCGTCTTACTAACTATGGCTACACCTTC
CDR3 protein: CAISAGQRLTNYGYTF

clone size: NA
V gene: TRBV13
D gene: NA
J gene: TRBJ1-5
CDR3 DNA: TGTGCCAGCAGCTTCGGTACAGTTAATCAGCCCCAGCATTTT
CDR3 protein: CASSFGTVNQPQHF

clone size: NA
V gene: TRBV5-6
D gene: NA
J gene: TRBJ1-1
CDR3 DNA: TGTGCCAGCAGCTTGGGGGAGAGGACTGAAGCTTTCTTT
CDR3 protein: CASSLGERTEAFF

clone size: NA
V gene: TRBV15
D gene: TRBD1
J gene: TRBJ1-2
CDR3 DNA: TGTGCCACCAGCAGGGGGGGGCAGGGGGCAGGAGGCTACACCTTC
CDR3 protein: CATSRGGQGAGGYTF

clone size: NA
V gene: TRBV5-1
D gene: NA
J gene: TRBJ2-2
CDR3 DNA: TGCGCCAGCAGCTTGGAGGCGGGATCGAACACCGGGGAGCTGTTTTTT
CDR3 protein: CASSLEAGSNTGELFF

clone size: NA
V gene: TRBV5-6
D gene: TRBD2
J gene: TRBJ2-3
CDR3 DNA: TGTGCCAGCAGCCAGAGCGGGGGCATCACAGATACGCAGTATTTT
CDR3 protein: CASSQSGGITDTQYF

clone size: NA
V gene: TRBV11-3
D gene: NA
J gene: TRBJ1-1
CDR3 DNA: TGTGCCAGCAGCTTTCAGGGGATGAACACTGAAGCTTTCTTT
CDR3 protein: CASSFQGMNTEAFF

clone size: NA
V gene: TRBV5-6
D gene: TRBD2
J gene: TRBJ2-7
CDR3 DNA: TGTGCCAGCAGCTTGACGGGGGGGCCTCCTCACAAGCAGTACTTC
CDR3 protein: CASSLTGGPPHKQYF

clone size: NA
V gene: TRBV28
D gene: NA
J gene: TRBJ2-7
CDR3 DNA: TGTGCCAGCAGTTTAGACGGAACTGAGGCGGACGAGCAGTACTTC
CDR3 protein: CASSLDGTEADEQYF

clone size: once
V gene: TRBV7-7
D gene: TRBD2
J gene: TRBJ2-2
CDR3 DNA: TGTGCCAGCAGCCTAGGACTAGCGACCGGGGAGCTGTTTTTT
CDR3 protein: CASSLGLATGELFF

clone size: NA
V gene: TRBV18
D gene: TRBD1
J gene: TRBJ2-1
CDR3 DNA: TGTGCCAGCTCACCACCGGACAGGCTTTACAATGAGCAGTTCTTC
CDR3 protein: CASSPPDRLYNEQFF

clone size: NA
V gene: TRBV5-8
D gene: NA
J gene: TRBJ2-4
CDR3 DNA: TGTGCCAGCAGCTTGCCTGCAGGTCTAGCCAAAAACATTCAGTACTTC
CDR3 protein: CASSLPAGLAKNIQYF

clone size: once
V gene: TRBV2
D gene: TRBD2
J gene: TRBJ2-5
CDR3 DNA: TGTGCCAGAGCCGGGACTAGCGGACAAGAGACCCAGTACTTC
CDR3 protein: CARAGTSGQETQYF

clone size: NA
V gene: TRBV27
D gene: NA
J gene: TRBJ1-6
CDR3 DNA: TGTGCCAGCAGGGTAGGGACATGGGCTTCACCCCTCCACTTT
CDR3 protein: CASRVGTWASPLHF

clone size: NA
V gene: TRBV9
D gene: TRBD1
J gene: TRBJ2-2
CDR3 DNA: TGTGCCAGCAGCGTAGCTCCAGGGGGTGACACCGGGGAGCTGTTTTTT
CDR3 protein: CASSVAPGGDTGELFF

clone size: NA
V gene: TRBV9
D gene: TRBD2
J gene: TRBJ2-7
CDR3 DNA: TGTGCCAGCAGCCCCCGGGGGGGGGCTGGCTACGAGCAGTACTTC
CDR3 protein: CASSPRGGAGYEQYF

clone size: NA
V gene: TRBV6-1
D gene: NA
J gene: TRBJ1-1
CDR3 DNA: TGTGCCAGCAGTGACAGGGAGAACACTGAAGCTTTCTTT
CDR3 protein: CASSDRENTEAFF

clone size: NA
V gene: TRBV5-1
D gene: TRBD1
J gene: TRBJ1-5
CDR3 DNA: TGCGCCAGCAGCTTGAGAGGACAGGTTGGACAGCCCCAGCATTTT
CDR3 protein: CASSLRGQVGQPQHF

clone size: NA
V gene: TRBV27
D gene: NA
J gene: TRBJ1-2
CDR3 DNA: TGTGCCAGCAGTTTAGCGGCAGGGAATGGCTACACCTTC
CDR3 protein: CASSLAAGNGYTF